Each of the 17 T cell receptor beta chains below was sequenced from the same sample in a study of T-cell memory formation after mild COVID-19. TCRdb independently ran MiXCR on the 5' RACE reads; one entry per CDR3 protein. There are under 300,000 distinct CDR3 sequences in the sample; over 15% occur only once, and approximately 3.5% lies in the top ten. Material: PBMCs or a T cell subset sorted from them (not recorded which). These receptors all come from a man younger than 30 who had mild COVID-19 (a few samples of this study predate the infection). Cell type and time point are not known.

This clonotype was counted at least ten times. The V call is TRBV5-1, the J call TRBJ2-5; the D gene is possibly TRBD1 (5 bases). Looked up from germline, CDR1 is SGHRS and CDR2 is YFSETQ. V was clipped by 3 bases and J by 5 bases, with 17 bases between them. CDR3 size: 15 residues. CDR3 sequence: CASSSQGIVLETQYF. Written as DNA, the CDR3 is TGCGCCAGCAGCTCCCAGGGTATAGTACTGGAGACCCAGTACTTC.

V usage is TRBV12-3 or TRBV12-4 and J usage is TRBJ1-3, with D unclear. Deletions cut 3 bases from V and 2 bases from J, with 11 bases between. This CDR3 contains 15 residues. The CDR3 sequence is CASSFEGLAGNTIYF. Here the CDR3 DNA reads TGTGCCAGCAGTTTTGAGGGCCTAGCTGGAAACACCATATATTTT.

This clonotype showed up just a few times. V is TRBV5-1 and J is TRBJ2-3, with 9 bases identical to TRBD2. CDR3 length: 15 residues. Per the germline V gene, CDR1 is SGHRS and CDR2 is YFSETQ. After removal of 7 bases from V and 0 bases from J, the junction contained 6 bases not matched to a gene. The CDR3 protein is CASGQRGVSTDTQYF. In DNA form, the CDR3 reads TGCGCCAGCGGCCAGCGGGGGGTTAGCACAGATACGCAGTATTTT.

This clonotype was observed a few times. V gene TRBV11-2 combines with J gene TRBJ2-5, with TRBD2 matching 10 bases. The germline V gene has CDR1 SGHAT and CDR2 FQNNGV. The CDR3 covers 16 residues. Trimming at V came to 5 bases and at J to 2 bases, leaving 8 bases not matched to a gene. Here the CDR3 reads CASSPTILAGQETQYF. For the CDR3, the DNA is TGTGCCAGCAGCCCTACAATACTAGCGGGGCAAGAGACCCAGTACTTC.

V usage is TRBV12-3 or TRBV12-4 and J usage is TRBJ1-3, with D possibly matching TRBD1 (5 bases). There are 14 residues in the CDR3. Trimming stripped 7 bases from V and 0 bases from J, with 10 bases between. CDR3 residues: CASIKDSSGNTIYF. The CDR3 nucleotides are TGTGCCAGCATCAAAGACAGCTCTGGAAACACCATATATTTT.

This clonotype appeared many times. The J gene is TRBJ2-7, the V gene TRBV15; D unresolved. Germline V gene sequence: CDR1 LNHNV, CDR2 YYDKDF (reference sequence). V lost 0 bases and J lost 6, with 12 bases in between. The CDR3 has 14 amino acids. The CDR3 bases are TGTGCCACCAGCAGAGATTTTGATGGTTCCGAGCAGTACGTC. Translating it yields CATSRDFDGSEQYV.

This sequence joins TRBV12-3 or TRBV12-4 and TRBJ1-3, with D unresolved. The CDR3 is 14 amino acids. Trimming removed 3 bases from V and 5 bases from J, with 11 bases in between. The CDR3 DNA reads as TGTGCCAGCAGTTTTGGGTCCGGACGAAACACCATATATTTT. Protein sequence: CASSFGSGRNTIYF.

This chain joins TRBV25-1 and TRBJ1-6; no clear D gene. V gave up 4 bases and J gave up 10 bases, with 14 bases separating them. Germline V CDR1 and CDR2: MGHDK, SYGVNS. This CDR3 is built from 14 residues. The CDR3 spells CASSGSHMESPLHF. Written as DNA, the CDR3 is TGTGCCAGCAGTGGTTCTCATATGGAATCACCCCTCCACTTT.

The sample holds a few counts of this clonotype. The rearrangement uses TRBV20-1 and TRBJ2-3; D unclear. V was shortened by 0 bases and J by 0 bases, with 13 bases between the two germline ends. The CDR3 is made up of 16 amino acids. CDR1 and CDR2 from the germline V gene are DFQATT and SNEGSKA (reference sequence). CDR3 DNA: TGCAGTGCTAGAGATGTCGGGCATCTCAGCACAGATACGCAGTATTTT. Encoded protein: CSARDVGHLSTDTQYF.

The gene calls are TRBV5-4 and TRBJ2-2, with 8 nucleotides matching TRBD2. The J segment lost 6 bases and the V segment lost 5 bases, leaving 12 bases of the junction unmatched. This CDR3 contains 16 residues. Germline lookup yields CDR1 SGHNT and CDR2 YYREEE (reference sequence). This CDR3 is CASRPGGTGNSGELFF. CDR3 bases: TGTGCCAGCAGACCGGGGGGGACCGGTAACTCCGGGGAGCTGTTTTTT.

This clonotype was counted many times. The rearrangement uses TRBV6-2 or TRBV6-3 and TRBJ2-5, with 9 bases fitting TRBD2. This CDR3 comprises 17 residues. The J segment lost 4 bases and the V segment lost 2 bases, leaving 11 bases of the junction unmatched. CDR1 and CDR2 from the germline V gene are MNHEY and SVGEGT. CDR3 sequence (DNA): TGTGCCAGCAGTTACGACGGTAGCGGGGGTTGGGCAGAGACCCAGTACTTC. It specifies CASSYDGSGGWAETQYF.

This clonotype occurred many times. The chain is built from TRBV7-2 and TRBJ1-2; D unclear. Trimming left V 4 bases short and J 0 bases short, with 0 bases between. This CDR3 spans 11 amino acids. In germline, CDR1 is SGHTA, CDR2 FQGNSA. CDR3 DNA: TGTGCCAGCAGCTCTAACTATGGCTACACCTTC. Translated, it gives CASSSNYGYTF.

The chain employs TRBV3-1 and TRBJ2-5; D might be TRBD1 or TRBD2, each matching 6 bases. Germline V CDR1 and CDR2: LGHDT, YNNKEL (reference sequence). CDR3 length: 15 amino acids. Between the trimmed V and J ends, which lost 1 base and 2 bases, there was a span of 11 bases. Here the CDR3 reads CASSQARGGQETQYF. CDR3 in DNA: TGTGCCAGCAGCCAAGCGAGAGGGGGGCAAGAGACCCAGTACTTC.

The chain combines TRBV28 with TRBJ2-7, with 9 bases matching TRBD1. Unmatched junction bases numbered 10, after V lost 5 bases and J lost 2 bases. The germline V gene has CDR1 MDHEN and CDR2 SYDVKM. CDR3 length: 16 residues. CDR3 sequence (DNA): TGTGCCAGCAGTCGACCACGGGACAGGGAGGCCTACGAGCAGTACTTC. This encodes CASSRPRDREAYEQYF.

This clonotype was seen only a few times. The J gene is TRBJ2-7, the V gene TRBV10-3, with 7 bases identical to TRBD2. The CDR3 sequence is 14 residues long. CDR1 and CDR2 (germline): ENHRY, SYGVKD. Trimming removed 10 bases from V and 2 bases from J; junction bases left unmatched: 11. The CDR3 loop is CASRRAGDTYEQYV. The CDR3 coding sequence is TGTGCCAGTCGTCGGGCGGGGGATACCTACGAGCAGTACGTC.

This clonotype was found a few times. The rearrangement joins TRBV27 to TRBJ2-7, with TRBD2 identical over 10 bases. J was trimmed by 4 bases and V by 3 bases; bases with no gene match: 6. Germline V gives CDR1 MNHEY, CDR2 SMNVEV (reference sequence). This CDR3 is built from 15 residues. The CDR3 loop reads CASSLERGGRYEQYF. The DNA of the CDR3 is TGTGCCAGCAGTTTGGAGCGGGGGGGCCGTTACGAGCAGTACTTC.

This clonotype occurred a few times. The chain has TRBV9 and TRBJ2-5; 9 bases fit TRBD1. This CDR3 is 14 amino acids long. Germline assignment: CDR1 SGDLS and CDR2 YYNGEE. Losses at the gene ends were 4 bases for V and 4 bases for J; bases not matched to a gene: 5. The CDR3 nucleotides are TGTGCCAGCAGCCCGGGGACAGGGCGAGAGACCCAGTACTTC. Translation gives CASSPGTGRETQYF. Drawing the rest from reference TRBV9 and TRBJ2-5, the complete variable domain is DSGVTQTPKHLITATGQRVTLRCSPRSGDLSVYWYQQSLDQGLQFLIQYYNGEERAKGNILERFSAQQFPDLHSELNLSSLELGDSALYFCASSPGTGRETQYFGPGTRLLVL.